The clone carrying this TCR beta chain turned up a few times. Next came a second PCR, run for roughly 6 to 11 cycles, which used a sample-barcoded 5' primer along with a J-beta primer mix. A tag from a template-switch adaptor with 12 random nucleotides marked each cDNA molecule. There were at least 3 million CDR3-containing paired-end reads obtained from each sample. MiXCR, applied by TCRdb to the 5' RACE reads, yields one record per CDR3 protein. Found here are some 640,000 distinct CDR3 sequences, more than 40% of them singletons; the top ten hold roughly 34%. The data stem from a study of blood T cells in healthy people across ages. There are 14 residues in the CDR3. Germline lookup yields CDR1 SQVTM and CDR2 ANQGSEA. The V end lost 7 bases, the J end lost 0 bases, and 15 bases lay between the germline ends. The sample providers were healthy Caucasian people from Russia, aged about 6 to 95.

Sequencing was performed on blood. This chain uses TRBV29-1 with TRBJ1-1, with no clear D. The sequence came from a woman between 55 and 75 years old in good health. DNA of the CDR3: TGCAGCGGGGGTAGTGGCACCCTGAACACTGAAGCTTTCTTT. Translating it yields CSGGSGTLNTEAFF.